One and the same sample provided the 23 T cell receptor beta chains below, sequenced in a study of shared clonotypes between healthy human individuals (dated by TCRdb to 2018 to 2020). Library preparation employed the immunoSEQ multiplex PCR assay. TCRdb provides this immuneACCESS table in a form limited to in-frame rearrangements. Some clones are lacking; in checked studies, under half of them reflect an unresolved V gene, and why the rest are absent is not known. This sample holds approximately 2,000,000 clones; 85% to 95% were observed only once. The leading ten clones occupy about 0.41% of the sample. The specimen sequenced was naive CD4+ T cells from PBMCs. The cell subset or site tag for this specimen amounts to: CD45RA+ positively selected. Every receptor here comes from a young man in good health. Some clones in this sample may be carry-over from other donors' samples.

The rearrangement joins TRBV5-4 to TRBJ2-1; 8 bases are shared with TRBD2. The CDR3 has 16 residues. V lost 4 bases, J lost 8 bases, and 14 bases stayed unmatched. Germline lookup yields CDR1 SGHNT and CDR2 YYREEE (reference sequence). The CDR3 loop reads CASSPSGGNGRDEQFF. CDR3 in DNA: TGTGCCAGCAGCCCTTCCGGCGGGAACGGGAGGGATGAGCAGTTCTTC.

This chain uses TRBV18 with TRBJ1-1, with TRBD1 matching 10 bases. CDR1 and CDR2 (germline): KGHSH, LQKENI. V dropped 0 bases and J dropped 7; count of bases not matched to a gene: 8. The CDR3 totals 16 residues. The CDR3 sequence: CASSPPPGQGMIEAFF. CDR3 DNA sequence: TGTGCCAGCTCACCACCGCCGGGACAGGGGATGATTGAAGCTTTCTTT.

The V call is TRBV7-6, the J call TRBJ2-5; 7 bases align to TRBD1. V lost 2 bases to trimming and J lost 4 bases; unmatched junction nucleotides: 10. The CDR3 extends over 16 amino acids. Looked up from germline, CDR1 is SGHVS and CDR2 is FNYEAQ. The CDR3 bases are TGTGCCAGCAGCTTAACACACACAGGGGCGATAGAGACCCAGTACTTC. Translating gives CASSLTHTGAIETQYF.

A remark on this clone: This sample includes further DNA sequences coding for the same CDR3. The J gene is TRBJ2-5, the V gene TRBV7-7, with D possibly being TRBD2 (6 bases). Trimming removed 3 bases from V and 3 bases from J, with 8 bases in between. The CDR3 covers 13 residues. The germline gives CDR1 SSHAT, CDR2 FNYEAQ (reference sequence). DNA of the CDR3: TGTGCCAGCAGCTTGGGCGGGAAAGAGACCCAGTACTTC. This encodes CASSLGGKETQYF. The full variable domain, rest sourced from reference TRBV7-7 and TRBJ2-5, is GAGVSQSPRYKVTKRGQDVTLRCDPISSHATLYWYQQALGQGPEFLTYFNYEAQPDKSGLPSDRFSAERPEGSISTLTIQRTEQRDSAMYRCASSLGGKETQYFGPGTRLLVL.

The rearrangement links TRBV4-3 to TRBJ2-2; TRBD2 is a possible D gene (7 bases). V dropped 0 bases and J dropped 6 bases, with 20 bases sitting between them. The CDR3 spans 18 residues. Germline V gene lookup returns CDR1 LGHNA and CDR2 YSLEER. The CDR3 reads CASSQDRGLAARPGELFF. The CDR3 DNA sequence: TGCGCCAGCAGCCAAGATCGGGGGCTAGCGGCCCGGCCCGGGGAGCTGTTTTTT.

The rearrangement uses TRBV7-3 and TRBJ2-5; TRBD1 matches 8 bases. J gave up 5 bases and V 4 bases, and 3 bases lay outside the gene matches. Germline CDR1 SGHTA, CDR2 FQGTGA. The CDR3 extends over 13 amino acids. The chain's CDR3 is CASSSGGSETQYF. CDR3 coding DNA: TGTGCCAGCAGCTCAGGGGGCAGTGAGACCCAGTACTTC.

This clone was detected once. The V gene is TRBV7-2, the J gene TRBJ2-5; TRBD1 matches at 9 bases. Germline-derived CDR1 and CDR2 are SGHTA and FQGNSA. The CDR3 extends over 15 amino acids. The J segment lost 5 bases and the V segment lost 8 bases, leaving 12 bases of the junction unmatched. Written as DNA, the CDR3 is TGTGCCAGCTCGGAGAGGACAGGGGTTTGGGAGACCCAGTACTTC. It translates to CASSERTGVWETQYF.

V gene TRBV9 combines with J gene TRBJ1-5, with D perhaps TRBD1 (6 bases). Germline loops: CDR1 SGDLS, CDR2 YYNGEE. The CDR3 extends over 14 amino acids. V was trimmed by 3 bases and J by 7 bases, leaving 14 bases between them. The CDR3 DNA reads as TGTGCCAGCAGCGGGGCCGAGGGGGTCCAGCCCCAGCATTTT. Amino acids: CASSGAEGVQPQHF.

This rearrangement joins TRBV28 to TRBJ2-5; 7 bases are a match to TRBD1. Germline V CDR1 and CDR2: MDHEN, SYDVKM. V was clipped by 6 bases and J by 0 bases; unmatched bases: 1. The CDR3 totals 13 residues. The CDR3 is CASRTGYQETQYF. Here the CDR3 DNA reads TGTGCCAGCAGGACAGGGTACCAAGAGACCCAGTACTTC.

This chain uses TRBV28 with TRBJ1-2; 11 bases fit TRBD1. The V gene end was trimmed by 7 bases and the J gene end by 3 bases; junction bases not matched to a gene: 13. CDR3 length: 17 amino acids. Germline V lookup: CDR1 MDHEN, CDR2 SYDVKM. The CDR3 DNA reads TGTGCCAGCAACCCGGACAGGGGGCGCTTTATGGACTATGGCTACACCTTC. Encoded protein: CASNPDRGRFMDYGYTF.

The chain couples TRBV9 to TRBJ2-1; 9 bases match TRBD2. Trimming took 2 bases from V and 7 from J; bases not matched to a gene: 4. The CDR3 spans 14 residues. In germline, CDR1 is SGDLS, CDR2 YYNGEE. The CDR3 DNA follows: TGTGCCAGCAGCGTTAGCGGGAGCGGTAATGAGCAGTTCTTC. Its translation: CASSVSGSGNEQFF.

This clone is a singleton in its sample. Different DNA sequences within this sample yield the same CDR3. This rearrangement joins TRBV7-2 to TRBJ1-2; TRBD1 aligns across 9 bases. The CDR3 extends over 16 amino acids. The J segment lost 2 bases and the V segment lost 0 bases, leaving 4 bases of the junction unmatched. Germline loops: CDR1 SGHTA, CDR2 FQGNSA. Written as DNA, the CDR3 is TGTGCCAGCAGCTTAGCGGGGACAGGGAGGAACTATGGCTACACCTTC. The encoded protein is CASSLAGTGRNYGYTF. The full variable domain, in which reference TRBV7-2 and TRBJ1-2 provide the parts outside the CDR3, is GAGVSQSPSNKVTEKGKDVELRCDPISGHTALYWYRQSLGQGLEFLIYFQGNSAPDKSGLPSDRFSAERTGGSVSTLTIQRTQQEDSAVYLCASSLAGTGRNYGYTFGSGTRLTVV.

The chain is built from TRBV27 and TRBJ2-1; D gene uncertain. This CDR3 is built from 15 residues. The germline V gene has CDR1 MNHEY and CDR2 SMNVEV (reference sequence). The ends were cut back, 3 bases at V and 6 bases at J, with 15 bases in the middle. Written as DNA, the CDR3 is TGTGCCAGCAGTTTTGAAGGGCCAGGATCCAATGAGCAGTTCTTC. Translated, it gives CASSFEGPGSNEQFF.

This clone was seen once. This rearrangement joins TRBV4-1 to TRBJ2-7; the match to TRBD2 covers 11 bases. V shed 4 bases and J 4 bases; nucleotides not matched to a gene: 18. This CDR3 contains 19 residues. From germline, CDR1 is MGHRA and CDR2 YSYEKL. CDR3 loop: CASSLNLGVSGRDQYEQYF. The CDR3 DNA sequence: TGCGCCAGCAGCCTTAACTTGGGAGTTAGCGGGAGGGACCAATACGAGCAGTACTTC.

The chain has TRBV7-3 and TRBJ2-2; D unclear. The V and J ends lost 4 bases and 6 bases respectively, with 12 bases between them. CDR1 SGHTA and CDR2 FQGTGA come from the germline V gene. The length of the CDR3 is 14 residues. CDR3 loop: CASSSNPIPGELFF. The CDR3 bases are TGTGCCAGCAGCTCAAACCCAATTCCCGGGGAGCTGTTTTTT.

This sequence joins TRBV7-2 and TRBJ2-5; D possibly corresponds to TRBD1 (6 bases). CDR1 is SGHTA, CDR2 FQGNSA, per germline. The V end lost 5 bases, the J end lost 4 bases, and 14 bases lay between the germline ends. The CDR3 consists of 14 residues. CDR3 nucleotides: TGTGCCAGCAGCCCAAAGGGGGTCCGAGAGACCCAGTACTTC. This encodes CASSPKGVRETQYF.

The chain links TRBV5-6 to TRBJ2-5; tentatively, D is TRBD1 or TRBD2 (5 bases each). The germline gives CDR1 SGHDT, CDR2 YYEEEE. CDR3 length equals 13 residues. Trimming left V 3 bases short and J 5 bases short, with 11 bases between. CDR3 sequence reads: CASSSSEGETQYF. CDR3 DNA: TGTGCCAGCAGCTCCAGTGAGGGGGAGACCCAGTACTTC.

The V and J genes are TRBV30 and TRBJ1-2; D gene ambiguous. Germline CDR1 reads GTSNPN; CDR2 reads SVGIG (reference sequence). The CDR3 has 12 amino acids. Trimming removed 5 bases from V and 1 base from J, with 8 bases in between. As DNA, the CDR3 is TGTGCCTGGTGGTCCAGTAACTATGGCTACACCTTC. Translating gives CAWWSSNYGYTF.

This chain connects TRBV5-1 to TRBJ2-1; 7 bases line up with TRBD2. With 1 base clipped from V and 5 bases from J, the junction kept 12 bases outside the gene matches. Germline CDR1 is SGHRS and CDR2 is YFSETQ. The CDR3 length is 17 residues. The CDR3 sequence: CASSLFSPASGNNEQFF. The CDR3 bases are TGCGCCAGCAGCTTGTTTTCCCCGGCTAGCGGAAACAATGAGCAGTTCTTC.

The gene calls are TRBV10-3 and TRBJ2-7, with no clear D. The V gene's germline CDR1 is ENHRY and CDR2 SYGVKD. This CDR3 has 13 residues. Trimming left V 3 bases short and J 2 bases short, with 8 bases between. CDR3 DNA: TGTGCCATCAGTGATCTTCCTCCCTACGAGCAGTACTTC. Protein: CAISDLPPYEQYF.

The V gene is TRBV7-2, the J gene TRBJ2-5; 9 nucleotides line up with TRBD1. Germline V gives CDR1 SGHTA, CDR2 FQGNSA. The CDR3 sequence is 16 residues long. Germline trimming cut 1 base from V and 7 bases from J; bases unmatched to any gene: 10. The CDR3: CASSLENFPGQGTQYF. Written as DNA, the CDR3 is TGTGCCAGCAGCTTAGAAAATTTCCCGGGACAGGGGACCCAGTACTTC.

This clone was counted once. The chain links TRBV6-1 to TRBJ2-6; the D is unclear. Germline lookup yields CDR1 MNHNS and CDR2 SASEGT. The CDR3 length is 14 residues. Trimming cost V 5 bases and J 4 bases, with 9 bases left between them. This chain's CDR3 is CASSLYRGANVLTF. The DNA for the CDR3 is TGTGCCAGCAGTCTTTACCGGGGGGCCAACGTCCTGACTTTC.

This clone appeared once. This chain connects TRBV10-3 to TRBJ1-2; no reliable D call. Germline V lookup: CDR1 ENHRY, CDR2 SYGVKD. The CDR3 consists of 13 residues. Trimming took 9 bases from V and 2 from J, leaving 13 bases between them. The DNA for the CDR3 is TGTGCCATTGAAAAGGCGGGGAACTATGGCTACACCTTC. Protein sequence: CAIEKAGNYGYTF.